This T cell receptor (beta chain) was identified in a study of T cells in Graves' hyperthyroidism and ophthalmopathy. Turning to the study itself: Peripheral blood collection took place at initial diagnosis, before any treatment.

The table lists this clonotype with many counts. Amplification yielded TCR beta CDR3 regions, with RNA transcripts as the source. The primer set for the first-round RT-PCR of the TCR CDR3 was HTBI. TCRdb called the multiplex PCR reads again in MiXCR, with one record for every CDR3 protein. This sample carries 550,000 to 650,000 distinct CDR3 sequences, around 15% of them seen once, and the ten largest clones take about 14%. The specimen sequenced was blood. The receptor was derived from a woman between 40 and 50 years old with Graves' hyperthyroidism.

The CDR3 sequence: CASSFPDLGYGYTF. The CDR3, as DNA: TGTGCCAGCAGTTTCCCAGACCTCGGCTATGGCTACACCTTC. V gene TRBV6-2 or TRBV6-3 combines with J gene TRBJ1-2; unclear D gene. Germline V gives CDR1 MNHEY, CDR2 SVGEGT. CDR3 length equals 14 residues. V was clipped by 4 bases and J by 4 bases, with 13 bases between them.